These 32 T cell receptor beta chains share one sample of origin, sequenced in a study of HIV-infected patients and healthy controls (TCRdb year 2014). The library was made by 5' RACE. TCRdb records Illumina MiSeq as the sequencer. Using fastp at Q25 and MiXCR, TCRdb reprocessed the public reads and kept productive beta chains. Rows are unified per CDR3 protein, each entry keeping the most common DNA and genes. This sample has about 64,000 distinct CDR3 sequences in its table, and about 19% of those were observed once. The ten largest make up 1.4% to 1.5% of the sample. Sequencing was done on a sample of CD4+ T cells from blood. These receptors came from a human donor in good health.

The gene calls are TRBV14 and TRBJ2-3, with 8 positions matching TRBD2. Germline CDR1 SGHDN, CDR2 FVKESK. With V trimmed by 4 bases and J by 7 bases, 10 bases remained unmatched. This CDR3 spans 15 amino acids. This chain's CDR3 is CASSPGPIAGYTQYF. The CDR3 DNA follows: TGTGCCAGCAGCCCGGGCCCCATAGCGGGGTATACGCAGTATTTT.

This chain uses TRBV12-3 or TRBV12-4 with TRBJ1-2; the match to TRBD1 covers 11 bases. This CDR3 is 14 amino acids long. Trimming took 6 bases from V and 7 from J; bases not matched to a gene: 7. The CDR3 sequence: CASSLDRGPVGYTF. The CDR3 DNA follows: TGTGCCAGCAGCCTGGACAGGGGGCCGGTTGGCTACACCTTC.

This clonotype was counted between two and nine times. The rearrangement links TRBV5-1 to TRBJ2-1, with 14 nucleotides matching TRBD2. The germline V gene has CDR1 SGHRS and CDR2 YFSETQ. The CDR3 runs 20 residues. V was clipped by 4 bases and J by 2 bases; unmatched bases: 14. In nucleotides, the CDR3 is TGCGCCAGCAGCGCACGACCCGGGACTAGCGGGAGTTTCACCTACAATGAGCAGTTCTTC. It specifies CASSARPGTSGSFTYNEQFF.

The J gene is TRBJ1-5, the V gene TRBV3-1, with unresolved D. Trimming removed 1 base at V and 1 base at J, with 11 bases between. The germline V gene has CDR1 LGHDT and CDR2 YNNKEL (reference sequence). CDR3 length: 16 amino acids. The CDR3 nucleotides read TGTGCCAGCAGCCAAGGACGGGCTCGGAGCAATCAGCCCCAGCATTTT. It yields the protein CASSQGRARSNQPQHF.

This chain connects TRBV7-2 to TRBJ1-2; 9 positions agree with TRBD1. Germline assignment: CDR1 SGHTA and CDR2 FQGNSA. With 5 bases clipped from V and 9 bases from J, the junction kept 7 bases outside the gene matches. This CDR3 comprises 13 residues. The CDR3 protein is CASSAQGAGSYTF. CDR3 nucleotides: TGTGCCAGCAGCGCACAGGGGGCTGGGAGCTACACCTTC.

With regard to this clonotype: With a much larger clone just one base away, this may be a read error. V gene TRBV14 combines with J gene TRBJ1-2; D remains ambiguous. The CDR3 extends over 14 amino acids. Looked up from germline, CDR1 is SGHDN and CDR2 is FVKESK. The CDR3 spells CANSHLEGNYGYTF. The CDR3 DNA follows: TGTGCCAACAGCCACTTGGAGGGTAACTATGGCTACACCTTC.

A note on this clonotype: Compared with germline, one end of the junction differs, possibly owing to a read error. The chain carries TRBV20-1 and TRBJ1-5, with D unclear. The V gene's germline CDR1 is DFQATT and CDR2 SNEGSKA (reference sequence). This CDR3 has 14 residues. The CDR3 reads CSARDLQSNQPQNF. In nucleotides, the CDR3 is TGCAGTGCTAGAGATCTACAGAGCAATCAGCCCCAGAATTTT.

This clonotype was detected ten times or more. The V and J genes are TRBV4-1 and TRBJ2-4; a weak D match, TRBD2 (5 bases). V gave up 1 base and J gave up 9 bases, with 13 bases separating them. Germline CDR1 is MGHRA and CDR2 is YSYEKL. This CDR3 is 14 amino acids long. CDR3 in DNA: TGCGCCAGCAGCCAAGCGAGCGGTAAACGCATTCAGTACTTC. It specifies CASSQASGKRIQYF.

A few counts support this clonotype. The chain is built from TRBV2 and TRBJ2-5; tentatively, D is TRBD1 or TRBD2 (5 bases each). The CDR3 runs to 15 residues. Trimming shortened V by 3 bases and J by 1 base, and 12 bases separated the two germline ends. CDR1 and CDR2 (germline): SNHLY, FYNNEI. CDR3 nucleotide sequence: TGTGCCAGCAGTGAGACAGCCGGGGTCCAAGAGACCCAGTACTTC. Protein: CASSETAGVQETQYF.

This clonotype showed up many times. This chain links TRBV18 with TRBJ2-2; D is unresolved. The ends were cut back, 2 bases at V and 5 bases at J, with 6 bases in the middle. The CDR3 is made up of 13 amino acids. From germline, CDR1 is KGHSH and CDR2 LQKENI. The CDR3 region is CASSPSQTGELFF. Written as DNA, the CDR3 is TGTGCCAGCTCACCAAGCCAGACCGGGGAGCTGTTTTTT. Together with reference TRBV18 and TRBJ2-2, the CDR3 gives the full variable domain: NAGVMQNPRHLVRRRGQEARLRCSPMKGHSHVYWYRQLPEEGLKFMVYLQKENIIDESGMPKERFSAEFPKEGPSILRIQQVVRGDSAAYFCASSPSQTGELFFGEGSRLTVL.

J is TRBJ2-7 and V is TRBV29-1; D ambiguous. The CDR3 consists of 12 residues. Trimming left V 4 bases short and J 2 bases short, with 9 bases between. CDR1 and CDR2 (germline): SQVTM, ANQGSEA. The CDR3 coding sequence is TGCAGCGTTGGGTATGGAACCTACGAGCAGTACTTC. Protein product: CSVGYGTYEQYF.

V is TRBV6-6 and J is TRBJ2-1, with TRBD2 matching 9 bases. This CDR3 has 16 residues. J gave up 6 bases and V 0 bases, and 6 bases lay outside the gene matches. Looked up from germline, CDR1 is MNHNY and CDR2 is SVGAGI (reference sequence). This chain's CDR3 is CASSYSKLAGRNEQFF. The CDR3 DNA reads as TGTGCCAGCAGTTACTCGAAACTAGCGGGCCGCAATGAGCAGTTCTTC.

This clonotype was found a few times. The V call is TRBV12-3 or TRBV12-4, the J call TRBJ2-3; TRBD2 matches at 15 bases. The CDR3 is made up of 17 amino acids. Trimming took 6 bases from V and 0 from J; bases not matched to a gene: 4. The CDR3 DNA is TGTGCCAGCAGATGGGGACTAGCGGGGGGCAGCACAGATACGCAGTATTTT. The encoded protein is CASRWGLAGGSTDTQYF.

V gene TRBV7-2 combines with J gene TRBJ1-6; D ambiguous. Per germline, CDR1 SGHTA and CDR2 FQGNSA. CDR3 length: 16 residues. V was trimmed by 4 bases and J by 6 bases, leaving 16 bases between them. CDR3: CASSSRVGVGNSPLHF. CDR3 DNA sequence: TGTGCCAGCAGCTCGAGAGTTGGGGTTGGTAATTCACCCCTCCACTTT.

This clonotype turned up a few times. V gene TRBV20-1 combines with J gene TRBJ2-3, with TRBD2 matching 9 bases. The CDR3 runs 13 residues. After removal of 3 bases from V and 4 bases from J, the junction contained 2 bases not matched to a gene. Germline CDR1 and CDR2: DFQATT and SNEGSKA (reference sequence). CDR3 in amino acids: CSARRGGADTQYF. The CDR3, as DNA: TGCAGTGCTAGGCGGGGGGGAGCAGATACGCAGTATTTT.

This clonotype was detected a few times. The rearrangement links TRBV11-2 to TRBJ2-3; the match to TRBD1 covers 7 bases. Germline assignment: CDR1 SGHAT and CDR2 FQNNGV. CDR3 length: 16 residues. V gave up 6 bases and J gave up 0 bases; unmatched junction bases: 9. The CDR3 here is CASRLNRGVSTDTQYF. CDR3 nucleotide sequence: TGTGCCAGCAGACTTAACAGGGGCGTAAGCACAGATACGCAGTATTTT.

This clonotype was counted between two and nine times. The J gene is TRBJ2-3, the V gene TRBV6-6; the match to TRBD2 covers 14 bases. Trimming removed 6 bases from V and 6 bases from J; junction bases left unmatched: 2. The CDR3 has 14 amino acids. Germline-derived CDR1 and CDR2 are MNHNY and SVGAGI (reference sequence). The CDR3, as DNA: TGTGCCAGCAGGGGACTAGCGGGGGAGGATACGCAGTATTTT. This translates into CASRGLAGEDTQYF.

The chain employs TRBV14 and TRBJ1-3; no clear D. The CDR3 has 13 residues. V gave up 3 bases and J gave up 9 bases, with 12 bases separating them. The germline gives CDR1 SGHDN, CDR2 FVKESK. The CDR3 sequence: CASSQSRGGTIYF. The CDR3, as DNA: TGTGCCAGCAGCCAGTCCCGGGGAGGCACCATATATTTT.

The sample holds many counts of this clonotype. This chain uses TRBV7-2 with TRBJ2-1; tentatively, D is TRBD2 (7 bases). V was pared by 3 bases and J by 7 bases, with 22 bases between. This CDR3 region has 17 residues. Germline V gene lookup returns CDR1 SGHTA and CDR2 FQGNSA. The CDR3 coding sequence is TGTGCCAGCAGCTTTAGGGGAGTTCGGGGGGCGGAAAATGAGCAGTTCTTC. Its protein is CASSFRGVRGAENEQFF.

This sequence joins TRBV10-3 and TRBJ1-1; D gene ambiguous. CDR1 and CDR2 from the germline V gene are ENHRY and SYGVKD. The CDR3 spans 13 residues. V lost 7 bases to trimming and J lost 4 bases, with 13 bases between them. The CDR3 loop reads CAITMDGRTEAFF. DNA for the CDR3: TGTGCCATCACCATGGACGGTCGCACTGAAGCTTTCTTT.

CDR3 sequence: CASSMQGVSYEQYF. CDR3 sequence (DNA): TGTGCCAGTAGTATGCAGGGGGTTTCCTACGAGCAGTACTTC. The chain links TRBV19 to TRBJ2-7; 7 positions agree with TRBD1. The germline gives CDR1 LNHDA, CDR2 SQIVND (reference sequence). V lost 3 bases to trimming and J lost 1 base; unmatched junction nucleotides: 3. The CDR3 length is 14 residues.

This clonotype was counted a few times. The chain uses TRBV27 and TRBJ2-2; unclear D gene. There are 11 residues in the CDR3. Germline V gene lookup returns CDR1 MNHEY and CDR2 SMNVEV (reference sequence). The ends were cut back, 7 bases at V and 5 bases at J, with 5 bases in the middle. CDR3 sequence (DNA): TGTGCCAGCATGAGAACCGGGGAGCTGTTTTTT. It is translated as CASMRTGELFF.

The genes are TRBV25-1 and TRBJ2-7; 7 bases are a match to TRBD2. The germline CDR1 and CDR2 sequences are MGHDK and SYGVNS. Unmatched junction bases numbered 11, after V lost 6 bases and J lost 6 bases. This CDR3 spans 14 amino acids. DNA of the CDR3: TGTGCCAGCAGCCGGGCGGGGGTTTCCCCCGAGCAGTACTTC. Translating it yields CASSRAGVSPEQYF.

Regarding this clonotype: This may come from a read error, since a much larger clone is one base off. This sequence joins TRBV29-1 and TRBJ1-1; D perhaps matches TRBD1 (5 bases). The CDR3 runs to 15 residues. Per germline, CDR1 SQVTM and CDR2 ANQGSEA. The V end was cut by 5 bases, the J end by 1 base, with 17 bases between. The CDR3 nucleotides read TGCAGCGTTTGGGTGGACACGATATCGAACACTGAAGCTTTCTTT. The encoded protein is CSVWVDTISNTEAFF.

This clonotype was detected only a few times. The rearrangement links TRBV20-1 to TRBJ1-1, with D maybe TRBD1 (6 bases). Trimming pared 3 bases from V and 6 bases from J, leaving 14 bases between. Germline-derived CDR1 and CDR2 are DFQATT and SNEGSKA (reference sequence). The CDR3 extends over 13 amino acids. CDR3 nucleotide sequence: TGCAGTGCTAGCCCAACAGGGTTGTCTGAAGCTTTCTTT. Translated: CSASPTGLSEAFF.

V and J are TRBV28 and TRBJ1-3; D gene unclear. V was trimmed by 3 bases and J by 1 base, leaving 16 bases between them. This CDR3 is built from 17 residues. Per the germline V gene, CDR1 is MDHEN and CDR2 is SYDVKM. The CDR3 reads CASSFSPHIRSGNTIYF. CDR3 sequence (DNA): TGTGCCAGCAGTTTCAGTCCTCACATAAGATCTGGAAACACCATATATTTT.

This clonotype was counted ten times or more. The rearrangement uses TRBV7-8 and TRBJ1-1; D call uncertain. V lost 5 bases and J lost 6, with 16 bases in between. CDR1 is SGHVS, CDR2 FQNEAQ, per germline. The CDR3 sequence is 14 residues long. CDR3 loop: CASSPREGSAEAFF. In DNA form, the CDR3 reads TGTGCCAGCAGCCCCCGTGAGGGTTCGGCTGAAGCTTTCTTT. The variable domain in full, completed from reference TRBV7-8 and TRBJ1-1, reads GAGVSQSPRYKVAKRGQDVALRCDPISGHVSLFWYQQALGQGPEFLTYFQNEAQLDKSGLPSDRFFAERPEGSVSTLKIQRTQQEDSAVYLCASSPREGSAEAFFGQGTRLTVV.

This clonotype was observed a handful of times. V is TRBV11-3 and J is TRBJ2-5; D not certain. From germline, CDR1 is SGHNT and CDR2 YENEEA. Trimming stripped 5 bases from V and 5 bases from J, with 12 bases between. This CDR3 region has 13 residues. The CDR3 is CASSPPARETQYF. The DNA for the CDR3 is TGTGCCAGCAGCCCGCCAGCGCGGGAGACCCAGTACTTC.

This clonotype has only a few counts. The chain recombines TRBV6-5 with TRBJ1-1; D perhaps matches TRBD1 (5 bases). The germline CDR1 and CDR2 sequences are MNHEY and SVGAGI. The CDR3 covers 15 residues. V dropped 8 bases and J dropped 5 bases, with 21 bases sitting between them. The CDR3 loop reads CASGVGWGALTEAFF. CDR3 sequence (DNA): TGTGCCAGCGGCGTTGGCTGGGGCGCGTTAACTGAAGCTTTCTTT.

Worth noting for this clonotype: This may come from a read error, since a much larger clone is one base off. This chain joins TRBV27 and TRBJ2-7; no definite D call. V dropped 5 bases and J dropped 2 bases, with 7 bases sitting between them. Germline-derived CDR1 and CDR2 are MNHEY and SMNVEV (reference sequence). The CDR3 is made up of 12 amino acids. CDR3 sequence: CASSPRPYEQYF. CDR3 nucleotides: TGTGCCAGCAGTCCCCGGCCCTACGAGCAGTACTTC.

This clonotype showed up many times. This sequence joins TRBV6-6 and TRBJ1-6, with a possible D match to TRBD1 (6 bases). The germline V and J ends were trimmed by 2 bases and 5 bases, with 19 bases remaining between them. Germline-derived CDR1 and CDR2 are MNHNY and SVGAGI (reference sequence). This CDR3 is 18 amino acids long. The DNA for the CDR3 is TGTGCCAGCAGTTACGACAGGTCTGCCTCTCATGATAATTCACCCCTCCACTTT. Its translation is CASSYDRSASHDNSPLHF.

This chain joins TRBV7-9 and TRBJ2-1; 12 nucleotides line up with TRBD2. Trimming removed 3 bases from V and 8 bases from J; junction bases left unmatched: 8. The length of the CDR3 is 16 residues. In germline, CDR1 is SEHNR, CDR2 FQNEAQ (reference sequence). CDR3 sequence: CASSFRLAGGPYEQFF. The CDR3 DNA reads TGTGCCAGCAGCTTTCGGCTAGCGGGGGGGCCCTATGAGCAGTTCTTC.